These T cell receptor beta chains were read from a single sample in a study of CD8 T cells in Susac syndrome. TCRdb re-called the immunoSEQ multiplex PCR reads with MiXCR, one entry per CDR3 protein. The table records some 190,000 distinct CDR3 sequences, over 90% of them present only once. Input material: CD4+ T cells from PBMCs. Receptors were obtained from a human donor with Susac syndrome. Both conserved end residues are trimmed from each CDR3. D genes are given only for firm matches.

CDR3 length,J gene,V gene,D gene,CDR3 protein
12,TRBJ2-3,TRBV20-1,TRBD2,SADTSGGTDTQY
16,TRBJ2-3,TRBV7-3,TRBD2,ASSLRGRSGGQTDTQY
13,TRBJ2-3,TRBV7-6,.,ASSLADPLTDTQY
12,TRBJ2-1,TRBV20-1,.,SAGGISGYNEQF
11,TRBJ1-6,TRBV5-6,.,ASSLAASSPLH
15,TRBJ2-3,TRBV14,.,ASSQDRSRHSRDTQY
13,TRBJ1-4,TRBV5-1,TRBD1,ASSFARDSSEKLF
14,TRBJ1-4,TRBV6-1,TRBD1,ASSWDREATNEKLF
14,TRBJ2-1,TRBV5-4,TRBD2,ASSLDRTSGYNEQF
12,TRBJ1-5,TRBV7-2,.,ASRARGDSSPQH
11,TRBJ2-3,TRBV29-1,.,SVASPLTDTQY
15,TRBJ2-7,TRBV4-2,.,ASSQEGKRGETYEQY
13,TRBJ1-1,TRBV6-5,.,ASSYSGVGHTEAF
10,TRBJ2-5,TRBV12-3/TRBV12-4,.,ASTNDARTPF
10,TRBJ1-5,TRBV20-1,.,SAGQPNQPQH
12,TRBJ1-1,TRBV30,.,AWSVSTVNTEAF
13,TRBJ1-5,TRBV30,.,AWSPGGAPPRVQH
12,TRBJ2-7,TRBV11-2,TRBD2,ASSFTSGTYEQY
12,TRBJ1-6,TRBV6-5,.,ASSYPGANSPLH
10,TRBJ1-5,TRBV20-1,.,SARGGPQPQH
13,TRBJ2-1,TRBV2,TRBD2,ASNGGEQIFDEQF
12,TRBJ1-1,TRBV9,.,ASSVTGQNTEAF
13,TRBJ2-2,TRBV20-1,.,SARSREGYTGELF
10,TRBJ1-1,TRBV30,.,AWSVRGSEAF
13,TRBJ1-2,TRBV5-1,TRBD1,ASSSSGQGMSGYT
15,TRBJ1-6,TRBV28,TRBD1,ASSHPVGGTGGQALH
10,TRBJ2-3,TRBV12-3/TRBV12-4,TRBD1,ASGQGVDTQY
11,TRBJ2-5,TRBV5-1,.,ASSSRGEETQY
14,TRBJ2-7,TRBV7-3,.,ASSPTPSMGTGEQY
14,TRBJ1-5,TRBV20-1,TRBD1,SATRGRGAGDQPQH
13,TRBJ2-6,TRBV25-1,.,ASSEWQGWANVLT
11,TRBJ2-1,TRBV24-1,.,ATSDSGNNEQF
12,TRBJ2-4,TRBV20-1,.,SARGDRVENIQY